Below, 20 T cell receptor beta chains from the same sample are listed, as sequenced in a study of Graves' ophthalmopathy and Graves' hyperthyroidism (dated by TCRdb to 2017 to 2018). The sequencer was an Illumina HiSeq 2000. TCR beta CDR3 regions were amplified from RNA transcripts for repertoire sequencing. A first-round RT-PCR used HTBI primers with the Qiagen OneStep RT-PCR kit, followed by a second-round multiplex PCR, size selection and purification. Starting from the raw public reads, TCRdb applied fastp trimming at Q25, assembled clones with MiXCR and retained in-frame beta chains. A single entry per CDR3 protein holds the most common genes and DNA from its merged rows. Here the sample has around 660,000 distinct CDR3 sequences; more than 40% occur a single time. The ten largest clones take up under 3.5% of the sample. Sample: peripheral blood. These receptors were collected from an adult man with Graves' ophthalmopathy.

In this sample, this clonotype turned up many times. The rearrangement joins TRBV10-3 to TRBJ1-2; 7 bases fit TRBD1. CDR1 and CDR2 (germline): ENHRY, SYGVKD. J lost 2 bases, V lost 10 bases, and 13 bases had no gene match. CDR3 length equals 15 residues. This CDR3 is CASTEGRTGNYGYTF. CDR3 in DNA: TGTGCCAGTACGGAGGGACGGACAGGAAACTATGGCTACACCTTC.

For the CDR3, the DNA is TGTGCCAGCAGCTTGGCCGGGGGGCGCGAGCAGTACTTC. Protein sequence: CASSLAGGREQYF. The chain employs TRBV5-4 and TRBJ2-7; D is perhaps TRBD2 (7 bases). The CDR3 covers 13 residues. Germline CDR1 and CDR2: SGHNT and YYREEE (reference sequence). Trimming took off 0 bases at V and 6 bases at J, with 10 bases between the two ends.

This clonotype was seen repeatedly, ten times or more. The chain couples TRBV2 to TRBJ1-2, with D unclear. The germline V gene encodes CDR1 SNHLY and CDR2 FYNNEI. The CDR3 consists of 14 residues. V lost 3 bases and J 0 bases, leaving 8 bases between the germline ends. CDR3 loop: CASSDLGTNYGYTF. CDR3 sequence (DNA): TGTGCCAGCAGTGATCTTGGGACTAACTATGGCTACACCTTC.

As regards this clonotype: One end of the junction varies from germline; a read error may be responsible. The CDR3 spells CACSFAAEETQYF. The CDR3 DNA reads as TGTGCCTGCAGCTTCGCGGCGGAAGAGACCCAGTACTTC. This chain uses TRBV7-2 with TRBJ2-5; D uncertain. Germline V gives CDR1 SGHTA, CDR2 FQGNSA. The CDR3 extends over 13 amino acids.

This chain joins TRBV19 and TRBJ2-6; 8 bases line up with TRBD1. Germline V gene data show CDR1 as LNHDA and CDR2 as SQIVND (reference sequence). This CDR3 is 17 amino acids long. V shed 4 bases, J shed 0 bases, and the junction held 5 bases outside the gene matches. The CDR3 bases are TGTGCCAGTAGTAAGGACAGGGACGGCTCTGGGGCCAACGTCCTGACTTTC. It specifies CASSKDRDGSGANVLTF.

The table lists this clonotype with many counts. V gene TRBV11-2 combines with J gene TRBJ1-6; D ambiguous. Trimming removed 6 bases at V and 9 bases at J, with 21 bases between. The CDR3 is made up of 16 amino acids. Germline V gene lookup returns CDR1 SGHAT and CDR2 FQNNGV. The CDR3 sequence: CASRQASDPFGSPLHF. The CDR3 DNA sequence: TGTGCCAGCAGGCAAGCCAGTGACCCCTTCGGTTCACCCCTCCACTTT.

This clonotype was seen repeatedly, ten times or more. The rearrangement links TRBV19 to TRBJ1-5, with a possible D match to TRBD1 (5 bases). The germline gives CDR1 LNHDA, CDR2 SQIVND (reference sequence). Trimming stripped 2 bases from V and 3 bases from J, with 11 bases between. This CDR3 is 15 amino acids long. CDR3 loop: CASSISREPNQPQHF. CDR3 in DNA: TGTGCCAGTAGTATATCCAGGGAACCCAATCAGCCCCAGCATTTT.

This CDR3 is CASSQDGFYGYTF. The CDR3 DNA reads TGTGCCAGCAGCCAAGACGGATTTTATGGCTACACCTTC. The rearrangement uses TRBV4-2 and TRBJ1-2, with D unresolved. The V gene's germline CDR1 is LGHNA and CDR2 YNFKEQ. V lost 0 bases and J lost 5, with 7 bases in between. The CDR3 has 13 residues.

V usage is TRBV7-2 and J usage is TRBJ2-7, with 11 nucleotides matching TRBD1. The CDR3 covers 16 residues. CDR1 is SGHTA and CDR2 is FQGNSA in the germline V gene. Trimming cost V 8 bases and J 7 bases; bases outside gene matches: 16. The CDR3 protein is CASSPNPGQGAKEQYF. CDR3 in DNA: TGTGCCAGCTCACCAAATCCCGGACAGGGGGCGAAGGAGCAGTACTTC.

The chain has TRBV27 and TRBJ2-5, with TRBD1 identical over 8 bases. Germline CDR1 MNHEY, CDR2 SMNVEV (reference sequence). The CDR3 runs to 15 residues. Trimming removed 0 bases from V and 2 bases from J; junction bases left unmatched: 2. This CDR3 reads CASSLSGQVQETQYF. The DNA of the CDR3 is TGTGCCAGCAGTTTATCGGGACAGGTACAAGAGACCCAGTACTTC.

This clonotype was seen ten or more times. The rearrangement links TRBV20-1 to TRBJ1-4; no reliable D call. The V and J ends lost 5 bases and 5 bases respectively, with 15 bases between them. The CDR3 is made up of 14 amino acids. CDR1 and CDR2 (germline): DFQATT, SNEGSKA (reference sequence). CDR3 region: CSAYGVSPNEKLFF. DNA of the CDR3: TGCAGTGCTTACGGGGTTTCTCCGAATGAAAAACTGTTTTTT.

The rearrangement uses TRBV2 and TRBJ1-1; D not resolved. V lost 7 bases and J lost 11, with 14 bases in between. Germline CDR1 reads SNHLY; CDR2 reads FYNNEI. There are 11 residues in the CDR3. This CDR3 reads CASTNTGEAFF. CDR3 bases: TGTGCCAGCACCAACACCGGGGAGGCTTTCTTT.

This sequence joins TRBV14 and TRBJ1-1; 8 bases match TRBD1. Germline assignment: CDR1 SGHDN and CDR2 FVKESK. Germline trimming cut 4 bases from V and 4 bases from J; bases unmatched to any gene: 5. The CDR3 has 14 residues. CDR3 amino acids: CASSRWGQVTEAFF. The CDR3 nucleotides are TGTGCCAGCAGCCGATGGGGACAGGTCACTGAAGCTTTCTTT.

With regard to this clonotype: This may be a read error: a much more frequent sequence differs by one nucleotide. The V gene is TRBV7-9, the J gene TRBJ2-5; D is unresolved. Looked up from germline, CDR1 is SEHNR and CDR2 is FQNEAQ (reference sequence). The CDR3 is made up of 13 amino acids. Trimming pared 11 bases from V and 4 bases from J, leaving 17 bases between. The CDR3 reads CAGKSGPAETQYF. The CDR3 bases are TGTGCCGGCAAATCTGGCCCTGCAGAGACCCAGTACTTC.

This clonotype came up once. It may be a read error: a sequence one base away is much more abundant. The chain uses TRBV15 and TRBJ2-7; the D gene is possibly TRBD2 (6 bases). CDR1 is LNHNV, CDR2 YYDKDF, per germline (reference sequence). Trimming pared 10 bases from V and 8 bases from J, leaving 24 bases between. The CDR3 is 14 amino acids. The CDR3 region has the DNA TGTGCCAGCCGCACGGGGGAGAGGCTGAACAAGCAGTACTTC. It translates to CASRTGERLNKQYF. The full variable domain, completed using reference TRBV15 and TRBJ2-7, is DAMVIQNPRYQVTQFGKPVTLSCSQTLNHNVMYWYQQKSSQAPKLLFHYYDKDFNNEADTPDNFQSRRPNTSFCFLDIRSPGLGDTAMYLCASRTGERLNKQYFGPGTRLTVT.

This clonotype was observed many times. This sequence joins TRBV2 and TRBJ2-5; tentative D call: TRBD1 (5 bases). Germline V lookup: CDR1 SNHLY, CDR2 FYNNEI. V was trimmed by 3 bases and J by 4 bases, leaving 12 bases between them. The CDR3 extends over 14 amino acids. In nucleotides, the CDR3 is TGTGCCAGCAGTGACTCAGGGTTCGGAGAGACCCAGTACTTC. Translated: CASSDSGFGETQYF.

This clonotype occurred many times. The chain has TRBV10-3 and TRBJ1-1; TRBD1 is a possible D gene (5 bases). This CDR3 is built from 14 residues. V lost 6 bases and J 0 bases, leaving 11 bases between the germline ends. CDR1 is ENHRY, CDR2 SYGVKD, per germline. The CDR3 sequence: CAIRLRDMNTEAFF. CDR3 nucleotides: TGTGCCATCAGGCTCAGGGATATGAACACTGAAGCTTTCTTT.

The sample holds many counts of this clonotype. The chain uses TRBV2 and TRBJ1-6; tentative D call: TRBD1 (6 bases). The length of the CDR3 is 16 residues. Germline V gene sequence: CDR1 SNHLY, CDR2 FYNNEI. V gave up 5 bases and J gave up 8 bases, with 19 bases separating them. Here the CDR3 DNA reads TGTGCCAGCAGTCCGCCGGGGGGCATTCTTGATTCACCCCTCCACTTT. It is translated as CASSPPGGILDSPLHF.

The table lists this clonotype with a few counts. This chain joins TRBV10-3 and TRBJ1-2; a weak D match, TRBD1 (6 bases). Trimming removed 3 bases from V and 4 bases from J, with 12 bases in between. There are 14 residues in the CDR3. The germline gives CDR1 ENHRY, CDR2 SYGVKD. The CDR3 DNA follows: TGTGCCATCAGTGATGGGGGCCCGGGCTATGGCTACACCTTC. Its translation is CAISDGGPGYGYTF.

There are a few counts of this clonotype. The rearrangement joins TRBV9 to TRBJ1-1; possible D gene TRBD1, 5 bases. The CDR3 has 13 amino acids. Per germline, CDR1 SGDLS and CDR2 YYNGEE. The V and J ends lost 4 bases and 6 bases respectively, with 13 bases between them. In nucleotides, the CDR3 is TGTGCCAGCAGCTTGTTCAGGGTTTCTGAAGCTTTCTTT. Amino acid sequence: CASSLFRVSEAFF.